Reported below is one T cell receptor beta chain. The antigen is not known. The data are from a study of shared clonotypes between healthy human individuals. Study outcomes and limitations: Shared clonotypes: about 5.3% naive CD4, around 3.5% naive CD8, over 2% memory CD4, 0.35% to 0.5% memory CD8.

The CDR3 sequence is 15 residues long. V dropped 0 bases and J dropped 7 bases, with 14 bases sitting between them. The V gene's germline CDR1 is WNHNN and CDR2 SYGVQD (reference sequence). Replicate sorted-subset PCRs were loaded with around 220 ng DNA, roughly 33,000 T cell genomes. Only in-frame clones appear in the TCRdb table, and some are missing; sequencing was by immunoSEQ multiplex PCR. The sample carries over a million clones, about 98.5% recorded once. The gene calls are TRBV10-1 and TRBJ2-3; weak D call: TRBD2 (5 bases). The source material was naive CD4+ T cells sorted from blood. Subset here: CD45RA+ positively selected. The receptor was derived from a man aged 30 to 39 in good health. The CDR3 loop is CASSESKRGVNTQYF. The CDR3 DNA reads TGCGCCAGCAGTGAGTCGAAACGGGGTGTAAATACGCAGTATTTT.